Each of the 26 T cell receptor beta chains below was sequenced from the same sample in a study of cytomegalovirus exposure and HLA in healthy donors (dated by TCRdb to about 2017). Library preparation used the immunoSEQ multiplex PCR assay. For the multiplex PCR, a mixture combining 60 forward primers for TCR Vbeta segments and 13 reverse primers for TCR Jbeta segments was used. TCRdb stores this immuneACCESS table with in-frame sequences only. Part of the clones is absent; in the studies checked, under half of the shortfall reflects unresolved V genes, and no reason is known for the rest. The sample yields around 91,000 clones; around nine tenths were counted once. 8.5% to 10% of the sample comes from the top ten. Source material: PBMCs. The receptors stem from a man aged 25-45 years in good health and CMV-seropositive.

V and J are TRBV4-1 and TRBJ1-5, with 7 bases fitting TRBD1. J was trimmed by 4 bases and V by 1 base; bases with no gene match: 7. The CDR3 consists of 16 residues. Germline CDR1 and CDR2: MGHRA and YSYEKL. The CDR3 DNA is TGCGCCAGCAGCCAAGGTGAGGGGGCCGCGAATCAGCCCCAGCATTTT. Encoded protein: CASSQGEGAANQPQHF.

The rearrangement uses TRBV5-1 and TRBJ2-1, with TRBD2 matching over 8 bases. Germline loops: CDR1 SGHRS, CDR2 YFSETQ. The CDR3 spans 15 residues. Unmatched junction bases numbered 8, after V lost 0 bases and J lost 9 bases. CDR3 nucleotide sequence: TGCGCCAGCAGCTTGGGACCGGGAGGGCCGGGTGAGCAGTTCTTC. This translates into CASSLGPGGPGEQFF.

This clone was detected once. The chain uses TRBV7-8 and TRBJ2-3, with TRBD2 identical over 8 bases. CDR1 and CDR2 (germline): SGHVS, FQNEAQ. This CDR3 is built from 16 residues. After removal of 4 bases from V and 4 bases from J, the junction contained 10 bases not matched to a gene. The CDR3 sequence: CASSSRRGLVSDTQYF. As DNA, the CDR3 is TGTGCCAGCAGCTCCAGGCGGGGACTAGTTTCAGATACGCAGTATTTT. Complete variable domain (other parts from reference TRBV7-8 and TRBJ2-3): GAGVSQSPRYKVAKRGQDVALRCDPISGHVSLFWYQQALGQGPEFLTYFQNEAQLDKSGLPSDRFFAERPEGSVSTLKIQRTQQEDSAVYLCASSSRRGLVSDTQYFGPGTRLTVL.

The gene calls are TRBV9 and TRBJ2-2; possibly TRBD2 for D (6 bases). Trimming took 0 bases from V and 6 from J, leaving 12 bases between them. This CDR3 is built from 15 residues. From germline, CDR1 is SGDLS and CDR2 YYNGEE. The CDR3 DNA reads TGTGCCAGCAGCGTAGGTCAGGGAGGTGCCGGGGAGCTGTTTTTT. Amino acid sequence: CASSVGQGGAGELFF.

The rearrangement links TRBV28 to TRBJ1-5; perhaps TRBD1 as D (5 bases). This CDR3 comprises 15 residues. Germline V gene lookup returns CDR1 MDHEN and CDR2 SYDVKM. V gave up 0 bases and J gave up 5 bases, with 11 bases separating them. The CDR3 protein is CASSLWGRVDQPQHF. The CDR3 DNA reads as TGTGCCAGCAGTTTATGGGGCAGGGTGGATCAGCCCCAGCATTTT.

The chain joins TRBV6-4 to TRBJ2-1; 11 bases are shared with TRBD2. The length of the CDR3 is 15 residues. V gave up 2 bases and J gave up 7 bases; unmatched junction bases: 4. The germline V gene has CDR1 MRHNA and CDR2 SNTAGT. The CDR3: CASSDETSGKNEQFF. DNA for the CDR3: TGTGCCAGCAGTGACGAGACTAGCGGGAAGAATGAGCAGTTCTTC.

The chain joins TRBV9 to TRBJ2-5; D may be TRBD2 (6 bases). The CDR3 is 14 amino acids. Germline-derived CDR1 and CDR2 are SGDLS and YYNGEE. Trimming removed 2 bases from V and 4 bases from J, with 12 bases in between. This CDR3 is CASSVGSPAETQYF. The CDR3 DNA reads TGTGCCAGCAGCGTCGGGAGTCCGGCAGAGACCCAGTACTTC.

The V gene is TRBV14, the J gene TRBJ1-4; possible D gene TRBD1, 5 bases. Germline V lookup: CDR1 SGHDN, CDR2 FVKESK. The V gene lost 1 base and the J gene lost 8 bases, with 11 bases spanning the gap. CDR3 size: 14 residues. This CDR3 reads CASSQGRVGEKLFF. The CDR3 bases are TGTGCCAGCAGCCAAGGCAGGGTTGGCGAAAAACTGTTTTTT.

The chain couples TRBV6-5 to TRBJ2-1; 8 bases map to TRBD2. CDR3 size: 15 residues. The V and J ends lost 5 bases and 1 base, in that order; junction bases with no gene match: 4. Per germline, CDR1 MNHEY and CDR2 SVGAGI. CDR3 in amino acids: CASSTLAESYNEQFF. In nucleotides, the CDR3 is TGTGCCAGCAGTACACTAGCGGAGTCCTACAATGAGCAGTTCTTC.

V is TRBV27 and J is TRBJ2-1; 12 nucleotides align to TRBD2. The CDR3 extends over 16 amino acids. Germline values: CDR1 MNHEY, CDR2 SMNVEV (reference sequence). V was clipped by 5 bases and J by 6 bases; unmatched bases: 8. Here the CDR3 reads CASSLGPGLAGNEQFF. The CDR3 DNA sequence: TGTGCCAGCAGTCTGGGACCGGGACTAGCGGGCAATGAGCAGTTCTTC.

The chain recombines TRBV30 with TRBJ2-2; D is perhaps TRBD2 (6 bases). CDR3 length: 13 residues. The ends were cut back, 5 bases at V and 1 base at J, with 8 bases in the middle. Germline V CDR1 and CDR2: GTSNPN, SVGIG (reference sequence). The CDR3, as DNA: TGTGCCTGGGGACTAATGAACACCGGGGAGCTGTTTTTT. Its protein is CAWGLMNTGELFF.

The J gene is TRBJ1-2, the V gene TRBV5-8; D perhaps matches TRBD1 (5 bases). V was shortened by 0 bases and J by 5 bases, with 11 bases between the two germline ends. Looked up from germline, CDR1 is SGHTS and CDR2 is YDEGEE. The CDR3 contains 14 residues. The CDR3 region has the DNA TGTGCCAGCAGCTTGGAAGTGGGGGGTTATGGCTACACCTTC. Protein: CASSLEVGGYGYTF.

The genes are TRBV10-3 and TRBJ1-4; tentative D call: TRBD1 (5 bases). The V and J ends lost 10 bases and 8 bases respectively, with 17 bases between them. The CDR3 is made up of 13 amino acids. Germline V gene sequence: CDR1 ENHRY, CDR2 SYGVKD. CDR3 bases: TGTGCCAGCGCCTACAGGCTGAAAGAAAAACTGTTTTTT. This encodes CASAYRLKEKLFF.

This chain uses TRBV7-9 with TRBJ2-7; 8 nucleotides line up with TRBD1. With 6 bases clipped from V and 0 bases from J, the junction kept 4 bases outside the gene matches. The CDR3 has 14 residues. Germline-derived CDR1 and CDR2 are SEHNR and FQNEAQ (reference sequence). CDR3 bases: TGTGCCAGCAGACAACAGGGGGACTCCTACGAGCAGTACTTC. Translating gives CASRQQGDSYEQYF.

The genes are TRBV6-1 and TRBJ1-1; D call uncertain. V shed 4 bases and J shed 4 bases, with 10 bases lying between them. Germline-derived CDR1 and CDR2 are MNHNS and SASEGT. This CDR3 is 13 amino acids long. The CDR3 DNA reads as TGTGCCAGCAGTGTAGTAGTACCCACTGAAGCTTTCTTT. It specifies CASSVVVPTEAFF.

This chain connects TRBV5-1 to TRBJ2-6; possibly TRBD1 for D (5 bases). The CDR3 extends over 17 amino acids. The V end lost 0 bases, the J end lost 2 bases, and 12 bases lay between the germline ends. CDR1 is SGHRS and CDR2 is YFSETQ in the germline V gene. CDR3 sequence reads: CASSLAAYRTGANVLTF. The DNA of the CDR3 is TGCGCCAGCAGCTTGGCAGCCTACAGGACTGGGGCCAACGTCCTGACTTTC.

V is TRBV14 and J is TRBJ1-1; D possibly corresponds to TRBD1 (5 bases). Germline V gives CDR1 SGHDN, CDR2 FVKESK. The CDR3 spans 19 residues. The V and J ends lost 0 bases and 1 base respectively, with 21 bases between them. The CDR3 DNA is TGTGCCAGCAGCCAAGAGGTCTATCCGGCCAGGGTTTGGAACACTGAAGCTTTCTTT. The encoded protein is CASSQEVYPARVWNTEAFF.

CDR3 nucleotides: TGTGCCAGTAGTATAGCCGGGACACAAGCCTACGAGCAGTACTTC. This gives the protein CASSIAGTQAYEQYF. This rearrangement joins TRBV19 to TRBJ2-7; D is perhaps TRBD1 (6 bases). Germline loops: CDR1 LNHDA, CDR2 SQIVND (reference sequence). The ends were cut back, 1 base at V and 2 bases at J, with 12 bases in the middle. CDR3 size: 15 residues.

This chain connects TRBV27 to TRBJ1-2; D is perhaps TRBD1 (5 bases). This CDR3 contains 13 residues. Trimming stripped 2 bases from V and 10 bases from J, with 14 bases between. In germline, CDR1 is MNHEY, CDR2 SMNVEV (reference sequence). CDR3 sequence (DNA): TGTGCCAGCAGTTTAAGCTTTGGGGGGGACTACACCTTC. Amino acid sequence: CASSLSFGGDYTF.

The CDR3 DNA is TGTGCCAGCTCACGACAGCAGAATGGGGAGACCCAGTACTTC. The encoded protein is CASSRQQNGETQYF. The chain uses TRBV18 and TRBJ2-5; TRBD1 might be the D (5 bases). Germline assignment: CDR1 KGHSH and CDR2 LQKENI. V gave up 4 bases and J gave up 5 bases, with 14 bases separating them. The CDR3 length is 14 residues. Together with reference TRBV18 and TRBJ2-5, the CDR3 gives the full variable domain: NAGVMQNPRHLVRRRGQEARLRCSPMKGHSHVYWYRQLPEEGLKFMVYLQKENIIDESGMPKERFSAEFPKEGPSILRIQQVVRGDSAAYFCASSRQQNGETQYFGPGTRLLVL.

CDR3 nucleotide sequence: TGCAGTGCGGCGCGGGGCTACGAGCAGTACTTC. Translation gives CSAARGYEQYF. V and J are TRBV20-1 and TRBJ2-7; tentatively, D is TRBD2 (6 bases). Germline CDR1 DFQATT, CDR2 SNEGSKA (reference sequence). This CDR3 contains 11 residues. The V end was cut by 6 bases, the J end by 3 bases, with 9 bases between.

The chain joins TRBV27 to TRBJ2-3; TRBD2 aligns across 9 bases. The germline CDR1 and CDR2 sequences are MNHEY and SMNVEV (reference sequence). V shed 0 bases and J 0 bases; nucleotides not matched to a gene: 4. This CDR3 has 17 residues. The CDR3 protein is CASSLSYSGGSTDTQYF. Here the CDR3 DNA reads TGTGCCAGCAGTTTATCATATAGCGGGGGAAGCACAGATACGCAGTATTTT.

J is TRBJ2-5 and V is TRBV5-1; TRBD1 agrees at 10 bases. CDR3 size: 14 residues. Germline trimming cut 3 bases from V and 5 bases from J; bases unmatched to any gene: 4. Germline V CDR1 and CDR2: SGHRS, YFSETQ. CDR3 sequence reads: CASSSDRGTETQYF. In DNA form, the CDR3 reads TGCGCCAGCAGCTCGGACAGGGGGACGGAGACCCAGTACTTC.

J is TRBJ2-7 and V is TRBV9; D perhaps matches TRBD1 (6 bases). Between the trimmed V and J ends, which lost 1 base and 4 bases, there was a span of 9 bases. From germline, CDR1 is SGDLS and CDR2 YYNGEE. The CDR3 has 13 amino acids. The CDR3 coding sequence is TGTGCCAGCAGCGTATCACAGGGTTACGAGCAGTACTTC. Protein sequence: CASSVSQGYEQYF.

The chain carries TRBV30 and TRBJ2-1; no firm D call. Germline V gene lookup returns CDR1 GTSNPN and CDR2 SVGIG (reference sequence). V lost 2 bases to trimming and J lost 10 bases, with 12 bases between them. CDR3 length: 12 amino acids. DNA for the CDR3: TGTGCCTGGAGTTTCGTAGCCGTGGAGCAGTTCTTC. Translation gives CAWSFVAVEQFF.

The chain couples TRBV5-1 to TRBJ2-2; D uncertain. V lost 4 bases and J lost 2, with 6 bases in between. The CDR3 extends over 13 amino acids. Per the germline V gene, CDR1 is SGHRS and CDR2 is YFSETQ. The CDR3 here is CASSITNTGELFF. DNA for the CDR3: TGCGCCAGCAGCATTACTAACACCGGGGAGCTGTTTTTT.